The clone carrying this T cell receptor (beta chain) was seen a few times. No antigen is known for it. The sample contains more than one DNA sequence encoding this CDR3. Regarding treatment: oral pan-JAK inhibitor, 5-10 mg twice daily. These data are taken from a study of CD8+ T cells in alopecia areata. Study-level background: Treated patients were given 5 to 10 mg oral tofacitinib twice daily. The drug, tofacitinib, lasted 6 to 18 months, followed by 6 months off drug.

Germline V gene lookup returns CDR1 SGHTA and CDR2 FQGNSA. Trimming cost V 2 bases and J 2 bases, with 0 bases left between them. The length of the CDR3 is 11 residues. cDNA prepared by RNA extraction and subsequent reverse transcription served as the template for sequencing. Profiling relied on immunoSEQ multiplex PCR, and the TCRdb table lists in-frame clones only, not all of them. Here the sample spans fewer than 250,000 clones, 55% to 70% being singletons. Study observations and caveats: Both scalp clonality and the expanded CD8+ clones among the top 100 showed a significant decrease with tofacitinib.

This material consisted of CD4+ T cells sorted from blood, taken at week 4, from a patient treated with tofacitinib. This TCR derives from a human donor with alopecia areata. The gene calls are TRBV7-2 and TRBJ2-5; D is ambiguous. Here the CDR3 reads CASSLQETQYF. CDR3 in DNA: TGTGCCAGCAGCTTACAAGAGACCCAGTACTTC.